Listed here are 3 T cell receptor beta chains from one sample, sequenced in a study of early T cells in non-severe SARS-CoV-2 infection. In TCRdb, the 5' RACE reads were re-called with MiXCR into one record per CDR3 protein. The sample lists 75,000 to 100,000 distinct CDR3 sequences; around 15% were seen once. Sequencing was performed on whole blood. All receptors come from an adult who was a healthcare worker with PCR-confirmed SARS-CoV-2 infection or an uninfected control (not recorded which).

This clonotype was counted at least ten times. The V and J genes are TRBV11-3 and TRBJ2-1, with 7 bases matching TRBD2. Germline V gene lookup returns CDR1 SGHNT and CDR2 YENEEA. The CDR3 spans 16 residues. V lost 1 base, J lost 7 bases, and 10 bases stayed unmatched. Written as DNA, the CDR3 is TGTGCCAGCAGCTTAGGCAAAAAGCGGGATAAGAATGAGCAGTTCTTC. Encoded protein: CASSLGKKRDKNEQFF.

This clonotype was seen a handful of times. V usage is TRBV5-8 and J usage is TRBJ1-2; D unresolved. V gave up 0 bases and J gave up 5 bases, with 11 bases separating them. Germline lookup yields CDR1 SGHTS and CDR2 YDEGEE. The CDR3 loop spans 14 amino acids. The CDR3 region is CASSLGVTRYGYTF. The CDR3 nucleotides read TGTGCCAGCAGCTTGGGGGTGACACGTTATGGCTACACCTTC.

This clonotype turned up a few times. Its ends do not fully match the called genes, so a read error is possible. For the CDR3, the DNA is TGTGCCAGCAGCCAAGACGGGACAGGGAACGCTGAAGCTTTCTTT. Its protein is CASSQDGTGNAEAFF. This chain uses TRBV3-1 with TRBJ1-1; 9 nucleotides agree with TRBD1. There are 15 residues in the CDR3. The germline V gene encodes CDR1 LGHDT and CDR2 YNNKEL (reference sequence).